A single sample is the source of the 26 T cell receptor beta chains below, sequenced in a study of cytomegalovirus exposure and HLA in healthy donors. In the PCR, 60 Vbeta and 13 Jbeta primers were used. Using immunoSEQ multiplex PCR, the repertoire was profiled, and TCRdb retains in-frame clones only, with some absent. The sample includes 100,000 to 150,000 clones, 83% of them seen just once. The specimen was PBMCs. The receptors come from a woman between 40 and 55 years old in good health and CMV-seropositive.

The V call is TRBV6-5, the J call TRBJ2-1; TRBD2 is a possible D gene (6 bases). V lost 0 bases, J lost 12 bases, and 12 bases lay in between. This CDR3 is built from 13 residues. Germline V CDR1 and CDR2: MNHEY, SVGAGI. The CDR3 here is CASSYSNGGRQFF. The CDR3 nucleotides read TGTGCCAGCAGTTACTCGAATGGAGGGAGGCAGTTCTTC.

The chain links TRBV27 to TRBJ2-2; TRBD1 aligns across 8 bases. The CDR3 runs 19 residues. V lost 4 bases to trimming and J lost 4 bases; unmatched junction nucleotides: 17. The germline V gene encodes CDR1 MNHEY and CDR2 SMNVEV (reference sequence). Here the CDR3 reads CASSSHFLWSRGPTGELFF. Written as DNA, the CDR3 is TGTGCCAGCAGTTCCCATTTCCTGTGGAGCAGGGGGCCCACCGGGGAGCTGTTTTTT.

The rearrangement uses TRBV7-2 and TRBJ1-2; 10 bases map to TRBD1. This CDR3 is 16 amino acids long. In germline, CDR1 is SGHTA, CDR2 FQGNSA. The V segment lost 5 bases and the J segment 3 bases; nucleotides outside the gene matches: 9. The CDR3 DNA reads as TGTGCCAGCAGCCCGACAGGGGGCGCTTGGGACTATGGCTACACCTTC. It translates to CASSPTGGAWDYGYTF.

V gene TRBV7-2 combines with J gene TRBJ2-1, with a weak D call TRBD2 (7 bases). This CDR3 region has 15 residues. The germline V and J ends were trimmed by 1 base and 7 bases, with 14 bases remaining between them. CDR1 is SGHTA, CDR2 FQGNSA, per germline. DNA for the CDR3: TGTGCCAGCAGCTTAGGGGAGGGGGTGTTGAATGAGCAGTTCTTC. Encoded protein: CASSLGEGVLNEQFF. Full variable domain (outside the CDR3, taken from reference TRBV7-2 and TRBJ2-1): GAGVSQSPSNKVTEKGKDVELRCDPISGHTALYWYRQSLGQGLEFLIYFQGNSAPDKSGLPSDRFSAERTGGSVSTLTIQRTQQEDSAVYLCASSLGEGVLNEQFFGPGTRLTVL.

The chain is built from TRBV5-1 and TRBJ2-1, with D perhaps matching TRBD2 (5 bases). The CDR3 has 14 amino acids. V lost 7 bases and J 6 bases, leaving 17 bases between the germline ends. Germline CDR1 and CDR2: SGHRS and YFSETQ. Here the CDR3 DNA reads TGCGCCAGCGGAAGAGGGATTGGTGTCAATGAGCAGTTCTTC. Its translation: CASGRGIGVNEQFF. The whole variable domain, remainder taken from reference TRBV5-1 and TRBJ2-1, is KAGVTQTPRYLIKTRGQQVTLSCSPISGHRSVSWYQQTPGQGLQFLFEYFSETQRNKGNFPGRFSGRQFSNSRSEMNVSTLELGDSALYLCASGRGIGVNEQFFGPGTRLTVL.

The chain employs TRBV7-6 and TRBJ2-3; 12 bases map to TRBD2. There are 16 residues in the CDR3. Germline V gene data show CDR1 as SGHVS and CDR2 as FNYEAQ. Germline trimming cut 4 bases from V and 2 bases from J; bases unmatched to any gene: 4. The CDR3, as DNA: TGTGCCAGCAGCTCCGGACTAGCGGGAAACACAGATACGCAGTATTTT. Translating it yields CASSSGLAGNTDTQYF.

The rearrangement uses TRBV27 and TRBJ2-1; D is perhaps TRBD1 (5 bases). CDR1 is MNHEY and CDR2 is SMNVEV in the germline V gene (reference sequence). V lost 5 bases and J 6 bases, leaving 32 bases between the germline ends. The length of the CDR3 is 20 residues. The CDR3 is CASSPRTPGKGQSTANEQFF. The CDR3 bases are TGTGCCAGCAGTCCTCGGACCCCCGGAAAGGGGCAGTCGACAGCCAATGAGCAGTTCTTC.

This clone is a singleton in its sample. The rearrangement uses TRBV4-1 and TRBJ1-1; unclear D gene. CDR3 length: 14 amino acids. Trimming took 4 bases from V and 0 from J, leaving 9 bases between them. Germline CDR1 and CDR2: MGHRA and YSYEKL. The CDR3 bases are TGCGCCAGCAGCCGGGCTGTAATGAACACTGAAGCTTTCTTT. Protein: CASSRAVMNTEAFF.

The chain uses TRBV6-1 and TRBJ2-2, with D unclear. Germline V gene data show CDR1 as MNHNS and CDR2 as SASEGT. The CDR3 is made up of 15 amino acids. V gave up 4 bases and J gave up 1 base, with 10 bases separating them. CDR3 region: CASSGGILNTGELFF. The CDR3 DNA reads TGTGCCAGCAGTGGAGGAATATTGAACACCGGGGAGCTGTTTTTT.

V usage is TRBV30 and J usage is TRBJ1-4; TRBD1 aligns across 7 bases. Germline CDR1 and CDR2: GTSNPN and SVGIG (reference sequence). The CDR3 covers 19 residues. Trimming took 2 bases from V and 0 from J; bases not matched to a gene: 15. The CDR3 DNA sequence: TGTGCCTGGAGTCGTAGACGACAGGGCATTTGGGCAACTAATGAAAAACTGTTTTTT. This codes for CAWSRRRQGIWATNEKLFF.

This clone was seen more than once but under ten times. CDR3 DNA: TGTGCCAGCAGCTTAGTCACTAGCGGCTACAATGAGCAGTTCTTC. This encodes CASSLVTSGYNEQFF. The genes are TRBV7-8 and TRBJ2-1; 8 nucleotides agree with TRBD2. In germline, CDR1 is SGHVS, CDR2 FQNEAQ. V lost 1 base and J lost 3; bases outside the gene matches: 2. The CDR3 has 15 residues.

The rearrangement links TRBV10-2 to TRBJ2-1; 15 positions agree with TRBD2. The trim removed 10 bases at V and 1 base at J, leaving 11 bases unmatched. From germline, CDR1 is WSHSY and CDR2 SAAADI. CDR3 length equals 18 residues. DNA for the CDR3: TGCGCCACCGAAACCACCGGGACTAGCGGGAGGTCCTACAATGAGCAGTTCTTC. Translating gives CATETTGTSGRSYNEQFF.

The table lists this clone with a few counts. The chain joins TRBV5-8 to TRBJ1-5, with TRBD1 matching over 8 bases. The CDR3 runs 15 residues. Germline trimming cut 0 bases from V and 3 bases from J; bases unmatched to any gene: 2. The germline gives CDR1 SGHTS, CDR2 YDEGEE. The CDR3 here is CASSLGTGLNQPQHF. As DNA, the CDR3 is TGTGCCAGCAGCTTGGGGACAGGGCTCAATCAGCCCCAGCATTTT.

The rearrangement links TRBV27 to TRBJ2-7, with D possibly being TRBD1 (5 bases). The CDR3 extends over 14 amino acids. The germline CDR1 and CDR2 sequences are MNHEY and SMNVEV (reference sequence). V lost 0 bases, J lost 2 bases, and 8 bases lay in between. The DNA for the CDR3 is TGTGCCAGCAGTTTATCCCAGGGAACCTACGAGCAGTACTTC. Residues: CASSLSQGTYEQYF.

This chain links TRBV19 with TRBJ1-1; D gene ambiguous. The CDR3 has 14 amino acids. Trimming left V 7 bases short and J 1 base short, with 13 bases between. The germline V gene has CDR1 LNHDA and CDR2 SQIVND (reference sequence). The CDR3 sequence is CASTPTPGNTEAFF. The DNA for the CDR3 is TGTGCCAGTACCCCAACCCCAGGGAACACTGAAGCTTTCTTT.

The chain employs TRBV5-1 and TRBJ2-1, with D possibly TRBD2 on 6 matching bases. V lost 0 bases to trimming and J lost 4 bases, with 8 bases between them. In germline, CDR1 is SGHRS, CDR2 YFSETQ. This CDR3 has 14 amino acids. The DNA of the CDR3 is TGCGCCAGCAGCTTGGGTGGGGGGTACAATGAGCAGTTCTTC. Translating it yields CASSLGGGYNEQFF.

This chain connects TRBV5-5 to TRBJ2-1; TRBD1 is a possible D gene (5 bases). V lost 1 base, J lost 8 bases, and 10 bases lay in between. The CDR3 has 13 residues. Germline lookup yields CDR1 SGHKS and CDR2 YYEKEE (reference sequence). CDR3 loop: CASSLTGLHEQFF. The CDR3 bases are TGTGCCAGCAGCTTGACAGGCCTCCATGAGCAGTTCTTC.

The rearrangement joins TRBV5-6 to TRBJ1-1; 8 nucleotides line up with TRBD1. J lost 1 base, V lost 2 bases, and 4 bases had no gene match. The CDR3 length is 15 residues. Germline lookup yields CDR1 SGHDT and CDR2 YYEEEE. In DNA, the CDR3 is TGTGCCAGCAGCTTTCGGGGACAGGAGAACACTGAAGCTTTCTTT. Translated, it gives CASSFRGQENTEAFF. The full variable domain, completed using reference TRBV5-6 and TRBJ1-1, is DAGVTQSPTHLIKTRGQQVTLRCSPKSGHDTVSWYQQALGQGPQFIFQYYEEEERQRGNFPDRFSGHQFPNYSSELNVNALLLGDSALYLCASSFRGQENTEAFFGQGTRLTVV.

This clone was observed a handful of times. This chain uses TRBV6-5 with TRBJ2-2; D may be TRBD2 (5 bases). The V gene lost 0 bases and the J gene lost 4 bases, with 9 bases spanning the gap. Germline V CDR1 and CDR2: MNHEY, SVGAGI. The CDR3 covers 15 residues. The CDR3 here is CASSYSRASTGELFF. CDR3 in DNA: TGTGCCAGCAGTTACTCGAGGGCTAGCACCGGGGAGCTGTTTTTT.

The chain uses TRBV7-9 and TRBJ1-1; D is ambiguous. CDR1 is SEHNR and CDR2 is FQNEAQ in the germline V gene (reference sequence). V lost 5 bases and J 2 bases, leaving 6 bases between the germline ends. CDR3 size: 12 residues. CDR3 in DNA: TGTGCCAGCAGCGAGCGTAACACTGAAGCTTTCTTT. Translated, it gives CASSERNTEAFF.

The chain links TRBV5-1 to TRBJ2-2; 7 positions agree with TRBD2. Trimming cost V 6 bases and J 6 bases; bases outside gene matches: 11. The CDR3 contains 15 residues. The V gene's germline CDR1 is SGHRS and CDR2 YFSETQ. The CDR3 nucleotides are TGCGCCAGCAACCCGGACGGGACTACCTCCGGGGAGCTGTTTTTT. Translation gives CASNPDGTTSGELFF.

J is TRBJ2-7 and V is TRBV4-1, with D tentatively TRBD2 (5 bases). V lost 3 bases to trimming and J lost 6 bases, with 12 bases between them. Germline CDR1 is MGHRA and CDR2 is YSYEKL. This CDR3 contains 13 residues. The CDR3 sequence is CASSHEGKGEQYF. In DNA form, the CDR3 reads TGCGCCAGCAGCCATGAGGGAAAGGGCGAGCAGTACTTC.

The rearrangement joins TRBV7-2 to TRBJ2-1, with TRBD2 identical over 8 bases. The CDR3 totals 16 residues. With 2 bases clipped from V and 7 bases from J, the junction kept 10 bases outside the gene matches. The germline V gene encodes CDR1 SGHTA and CDR2 FQGNSA. The CDR3 sequence: CASSLTRAGGFNEQFF. The CDR3 DNA reads as TGTGCCAGCAGCTTAACCCGCGCGGGAGGATTTAATGAGCAGTTCTTC.

The chain is built from TRBV11-3 and TRBJ2-2; 8 bases are a match to TRBD1. J lost 2 bases, V lost 1 base, and 3 bases had no gene match. CDR1 and CDR2 from the germline V gene are SGHNT and YENEEA. This CDR3 is built from 16 residues. DNA of the CDR3: TGTGCCAGCAGCTTAGTAGGACAGGGAAACACCGGGGAGCTGTTTTTT. This translates into CASSLVGQGNTGELFF.

This chain joins TRBV10-1 and TRBJ1-1; D might be TRBD1 (6 bases). The CDR3 is 13 amino acids. Per germline, CDR1 WNHNN and CDR2 SYGVQD (reference sequence). V gave up 4 bases and J gave up 1 base, with 7 bases separating them. The DNA for the CDR3 is TGCGCCAGCAGTGGCAGGGGGAACACTGAAGCTTTCTTT. It specifies CASSGRGNTEAFF.

This clone has a handful of counts. V and J are TRBV30 and TRBJ1-5; D uncertain. There are 13 residues in the CDR3. Trimming shortened V by 4 bases and J by 3 bases, and 10 bases separated the two germline ends. Germline loops: CDR1 GTSNPN, CDR2 SVGIG (reference sequence). In nucleotides, the CDR3 is TGTGCCTGGACCCTAGACTCCAATCAGCCCCAGCATTTT. Its protein is CAWTLDSNQPQHF.